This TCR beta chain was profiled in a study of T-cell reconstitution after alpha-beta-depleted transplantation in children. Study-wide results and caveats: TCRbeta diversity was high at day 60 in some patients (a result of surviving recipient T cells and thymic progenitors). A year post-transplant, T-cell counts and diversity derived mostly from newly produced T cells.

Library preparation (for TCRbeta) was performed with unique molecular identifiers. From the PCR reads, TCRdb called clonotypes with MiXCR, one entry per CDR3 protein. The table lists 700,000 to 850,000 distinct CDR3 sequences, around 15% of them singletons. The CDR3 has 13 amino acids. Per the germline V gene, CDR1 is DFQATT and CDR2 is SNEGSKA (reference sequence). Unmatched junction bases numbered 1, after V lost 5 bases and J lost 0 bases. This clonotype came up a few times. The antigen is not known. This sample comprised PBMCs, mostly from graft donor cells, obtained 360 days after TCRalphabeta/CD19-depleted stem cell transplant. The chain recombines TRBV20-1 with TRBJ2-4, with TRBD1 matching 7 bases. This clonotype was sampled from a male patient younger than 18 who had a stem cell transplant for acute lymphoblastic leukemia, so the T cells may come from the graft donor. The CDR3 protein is CSAGDRAKNIQYF. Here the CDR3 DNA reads TGCAGTGCTGGGGACAGAGCCAAAAACATTCAGTACTTC.